Listed below are T cell receptor beta chains from one sample, sequenced in a study of blood T cell repertoires in COVID-19. The repertoire was sequenced with immunoSEQ multiplex PCR; TCRdb's copy has only in-frame clones and lacks some. The sample lists about 120,000 clones, approximately 80% occurring once. The source material was peripheral blood. These receptors originate from a woman aged 65 to 85 with acute or convalescent COVID-19. The CDR3 runs from the conserved cysteine through the conserved F or W. D genes are given only for firm matches. Only part of the rows carry a size: once, few, many, or a class if the clone is expanded.

D gene	J gene	clone size	V gene	CDR3 DNA	CDR3 protein
TRBD1	TRBJ1-2	-	TRBV4-1	TGCGCCAGCACCAAACTAATGGGACAGAACAACTATGGCTACACCTTC	CASTKLMGQNNYGYTF
TRBD1	TRBJ1-1	few	TRBV10-3	TGTGCCATCAGTGACCCCGGGACAGTAAACACTGAAGCTTTCTTT	CAISDPGTVNTEAFF
-	TRBJ2-1	-	TRBV7-6	TGTGCCAGCAGCCCGCGTCAACGCACCTACAATGAGCAGTTCTTC	CASSPRQRTYNEQFF
-	TRBJ1-1	-	TRBV29-1	TGCAGCGTTGGCGGGGGTCCAAACACTGAAGCTTTCTTT	CSVGGGPNTEAFF
TRBD2	TRBJ2-3	-	TRBV7-2	TGTGCCAGCAGCTTAGTATACGGGGGGGCCCCAGATACGCAGTATTTT	CASSLVYGGAPDTQYF
TRBD2	TRBJ2-3	-	TRBV6-5	TGTGCCAGCCTCTCCCCCCGGACTAGCGGTACTACGCAGTATTTT	CASLSPRTSGTTQYF
TRBD2	TRBJ2-5	once	TRBV2	TGTGCCAGCAGGAGCGGGGAGGTCTGGGAGACCCAGTACTTC	CASRSGEVWETQYF
-	TRBJ2-2	-	TRBV5-4	TGTGCCAGCAGCCTCGACGGGAGTACGAACACCGGGGAGCTGTTTTTT	CASSLDGSTNTGELFF
-	TRBJ2-1	-	TRBV7-8	TGTGCCAGCAGCTTAAGACTAATCTCCTACAATGAGCAGTTCTTC	CASSLRLISYNEQFF
-	TRBJ1-2	few	TRBV11-2	TGTGCCAGCAGCCTTCAACTGAGCTATGGCTACACCTTC	CASSLQLSYGYTF
TRBD1	TRBJ1-6	-	TRBV7-2	TGTGCCAGCAGCTTAGAGGGACAGGGGGCGCGGAATTCACCCCTCCACTTT	CASSLEGQGARNSPLHF
TRBD2	TRBJ2-1	-	TRBV5-1	TGCGCCAGCGGCGAAGGAACTAGCGGGGCTGAGCAGTTCTTC	CASGEGTSGAEQFF
-	TRBJ2-3	-	TRBV5-4	TGTGCCAGCAGCTTGGGGACTAGGGGGGGGACGAAGCAGTATTTT	CASSLGTRGGTKQYF
-	TRBJ1-3	-	TRBV6-6	TGTGCCAGCAGCCCACAGGGTCCTGGAAACACCATATATTTT	CASSPQGPGNTIYF
TRBD2	TRBJ2-3	-	TRBV30	TGTGCCTGGAGTAAGGCTAGCGGGGGGGCAGGGACGCAGTATTTT	CAWSKASGGAGTQYF
-	TRBJ1-4	-	TRBV6-5	TGTGCCAGCAGTTACTCTAATCCTAATGAAAAACTGTTTTTT	CASSYSNPNEKLFF
-	TRBJ1-1	-	TRBV19	TGTGCCAGTACCACCTCGGTACAGGGATACGGTGAAGCTTTCTTT	CASTTSVQGYGEAFF
-	TRBJ2-4	-	TRBV2	TGTGCCAGCTCGCCGACGGAGAAGGTCGTTTCGTACTTC	CASSPTEKVVSYF
-	TRBJ1-2	once	TRBV5-1	TGCGCCAGCAGCCTATACTGGGACACTCCTTCCTATGGCTACACCTTC	CASSLYWDTPSYGYTF
TRBD1	TRBJ1-2	few	TRBV29-1	TGCAGCGCTGGCAAACGGCCGGGACAGGGGTCCTATGGCTACACCTTC	CSAGKRPGQGSYGYTF
TRBD1	TRBJ2-5	-	TRBV30	TGTGCCTGGAGCATCACCGGGACAGGGGGACTTGAGACCCAGTACTTC	CAWSITGTGGLETQYF
-	TRBJ2-5	few	TRBV30	TGTGCCTGGAGTGCAGGGTACGTGACCCAGTACTTC	CAWSAGYVTQYF
-	TRBJ2-5	-	TRBV20-1	TGCAGTGCTAGTAAGGGGGAGATTAAGGAGACCCAGTACTTC	CSASKGEIKETQYF
-	TRBJ2-5	few	TRBV5-1	TGCGCCAGCAGCTTGGGCATGATGGCAGATCAAGAGACCCAGTACTTC	CASSLGMMADQETQYF
TRBD2	TRBJ2-7	-	TRBV24-1	TGTGCCCTAAGTCAAACTGGACTAGCGGCCTACGAGCAGTACTTC	CALSQTGLAAYEQYF
TRBD1	TRBJ1-4	-	TRBV2	TGTGCCAGCAGTGAGGCCGGGACAGGGGCAACTAATGAAAAACTGTTTTTT	CASSEAGTGATNEKLFF
-	TRBJ1-5	-	TRBV5-4	TGTGCCAGCAGCTCGCAAGGGGAGGATCAGCCCCAGCATTTT	CASSSQGEDQPQHF
TRBD2	TRBJ2-7	-	TRBV7-7	TGTGCCAGCAGCCCGAGTTCGGGGGGCGAGCAGTACTTC	CASSPSSGGEQYF
TRBD1	TRBJ1-5	-	TRBV19	TGTGCCAGTAGTTGGGCGGGACAGGAGTTCAATCAGCCCCAGCATTTT	CASSWAGQEFNQPQHF
-	TRBJ1-1	-	TRBV6-2/TRBV6-3	TGTGCCAGCAGTAAGACAGGACGGAACACTGAAGCTTTCTTT	CASSKTGRNTEAFF
-	TRBJ1-1	-	TRBV11-3	TGTGCCAGCAGCTTAGTCTCCGCAGGGAACACTGAAGCTTTCTTT	CASSLVSAGNTEAFF
TRBD1	TRBJ2-5	-	TRBV5-4	TGTGCCAGCAGCTTCTCCGGGACAGGGCAAGAGACCCAGTACTTC	CASSFSGTGQETQYF
-	TRBJ1-2	-	TRBV6-2/TRBV6-3	-	CASSYSFGPGSPNF
TRBD1	TRBJ1-6	-	TRBV4-1	TGCGCCAGCACCGCGATCGGGACAGGGGTTTCACCCCTCCACTTT	CASTAIGTGVSPLHF
-	TRBJ1-5	-	TRBV5-1	TGCGCCAGCAGCTTTTTACCAGGGGTCAGCAATCAGCCCCAGCATTTT	CASSFLPGVSNQPQHF
-	TRBJ2-3	-	TRBV3-1/TRBV3-2	TGTGCCAGCAGCCACAACAGCGATTGGGGGCCCCTTAGCACAGATACGCAGTATTTT	CASSHNSDWGPLSTDTQYF
TRBD1	TRBJ1-3	-	TRBV5-4	TGTGCCAGCAGCCCAGGGACAGCCTCTGGAAACACCATATATTTT	CASSPGTASGNTIYF
-	TRBJ1-5	-	TRBV11-2	TGTGCCAGCAGCTCAACCTCTGGCCTCTATCAGCCCCAGCATTTT	CASSSTSGLYQPQHF
TRBD2	TRBJ2-7	-	TRBV19	TGTGCCAGTAGCTCCGCGGTGCGGGGGGCCTACGAGCAGTACTTC	CASSSAVRGAYEQYF
TRBD2	TRBJ2-2	-	TRBV27	TGTGCCAGCAGTTTGGGTGGGATTAGCGGGGGGGTGAATACCGGGGAGCTGTTTTTT	CASSLGGISGGVNTGELFF
TRBD1	TRBJ1-2	-	TRBV14	TGTGCCAGCAGCCCCGCGGACAGGCGTCGGCGGGGCTACACCTTC	CASSPADRRRRGYTF
-	TRBJ1-2	few	TRBV12-3/TRBV12-4	TGTGCCAGCAGTTTTGGTGGTCCGGAGGGCTACACCTTC	CASSFGGPEGYTF
TRBD1	TRBJ1-2	-	TRBV7-9	TGTGCCAGCAGCCCGGACAGGGGTGATGGCTACACCTTC	CASSPDRGDGYTF
-	TRBJ1-1	-	TRBV12-3/TRBV12-4	TGTGCCAGCAGTTTAGCGCTCGGCACTGAAGCTTTCTTT	CASSLALGTEAFF
-	TRBJ1-5	-	TRBV7-8	TGTGCCAGCAGCTTAGTTAGCTTCAATCAGCCCCAGCATTTT	CASSLVSFNQPQHF
TRBD1	TRBJ2-1	-	TRBV5-8	TGTGCCAGCAGCTTCCCGGGACAGGCGATCCTTCTAAATGAGCAGTTCTTC	CASSFPGQAILLNEQFF
-	TRBJ1-5	-	TRBV6-5	TGTGCCAGCAGTTACCAGGGTCAGCCCCAGCATTTT	CASSYQGQPQHF
-	TRBJ1-1	-	TRBV7-2	TGTGCCAGCAGCTTAGCACTGGTCCCAAAGGCTTTCTTT	CASSLALVPKAFF
-	TRBJ1-4	-	TRBV2	TGTGCCAGCAGTGAGGGGAGAGAAGAACTGTTTTTT	CASSEGREELFF
TRBD2	TRBJ2-3	-	TRBV30	TGTGCCTGGAGTGTAGGCGGGGGGGCGGATACGCAGTATTTT	CAWSVGGGADTQYF
-	TRBJ1-2	-	TRBV7-9	TGTGCCAGCAGCTTAGCGCAGGTCTCCTATGGCTACACCTTC	CASSLAQVSYGYTF
-	TRBJ2-1	-	TRBV12-3/TRBV12-4	TGTGCCAGCAGTTTAGGGCGGGGCGATGAGCAGTTCTTC	CASSLGRGDEQFF
TRBD2	TRBJ2-7	-	TRBV4-3	TGCGCCAGCAGCCAAGAGGATTCGGGGACTAGCTCCTACGAGCAGTACTTC	CASSQEDSGTSSYEQYF
-	TRBJ2-7	-	TRBV5-6	TGTGCCAGCAGCTTAGGACTCAACGATGCCTACGAGCAGTACTTC	CASSLGLNDAYEQYF
TRBD1	TRBJ1-2	-	TRBV7-2	TGTGCCAGCAGCTTAGCCCAGGGGGCGTTAGGCTACACCTTC	CASSLAQGALGYTF